The clone carrying this T cell receptor (beta chain) appeared a single time. This record belongs to a study of cytomegalovirus exposure and HLA in healthy donors. This CDR3 contains 18 residues. Germline V gene lookup returns CDR1 GTSNPN and CDR2 SVGIG (reference sequence). Germline trimming cut 3 bases from V and 5 bases from J; bases unmatched to any gene: 18. Here immunoSEQ multiplex PCR was the method, and the copy in TCRdb shows in-frame clones only, minus some. The sample has around 220,000 clones; around 80% are singletons. The receptor's source is a woman aged 25-40 years in good health and CMV-seropositive. The chain links TRBV30 to TRBJ1-1; 10 positions match TRBD1. Sequencing was done on a sample of PBMCs. The CDR3 reads CAWRPLKLMGTGETEAFF. The CDR3 DNA reads as TGTGCCTGGAGACCCCTCAAGTTGATGGGGACAGGGGAAACTGAAGCTTTCTTT.